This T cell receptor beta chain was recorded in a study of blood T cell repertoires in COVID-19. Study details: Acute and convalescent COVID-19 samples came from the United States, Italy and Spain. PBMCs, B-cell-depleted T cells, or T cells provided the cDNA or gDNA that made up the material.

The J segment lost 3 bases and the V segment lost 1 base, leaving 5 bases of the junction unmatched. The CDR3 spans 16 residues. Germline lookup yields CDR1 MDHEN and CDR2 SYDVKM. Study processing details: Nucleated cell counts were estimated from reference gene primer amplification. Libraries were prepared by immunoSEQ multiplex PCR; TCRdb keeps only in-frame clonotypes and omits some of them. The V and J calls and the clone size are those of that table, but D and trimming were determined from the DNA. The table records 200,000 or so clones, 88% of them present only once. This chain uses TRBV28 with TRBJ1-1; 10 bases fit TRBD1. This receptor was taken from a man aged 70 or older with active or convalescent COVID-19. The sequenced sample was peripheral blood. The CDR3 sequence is CASSLFPGQGDTEAFF. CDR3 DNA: TGTGCCAGCAGTTTATTTCCAGGACAGGGGGACACTGAAGCTTTCTTT.